The TCR beta chain under discussion was sequenced for a study of a mutant IDH1 vaccine in newly diagnosed glioma. Germline CDR1 and CDR2: SGHTA and FQGNSA. The CDR3 is 17 amino acids. The V end lost 5 bases, the J end lost 0 bases, and 20 bases lay between the germline ends. This clone has a single count. What it recognizes is unknown. Time point given: week 35, safety follow-up. The study gave 300 ug of mutant IDH1 20-mer peptide per vaccine dose, with topical imiquimod. Only in-frame clones appear in the TCRdb table, and some are missing; sequencing was by immunoSEQ multiplex PCR. The sample contains around 44,000 clones, under 85% of which appear only once.

The sample was PBMCs, taken from a glioma patient whose treatment included an IDH1 peptide vaccine. The source of this sequence is a middle-aged man with glioma. This rearrangement joins TRBV7-2 to TRBJ2-7; perhaps TRBD1 as D (6 bases). The CDR3 bases are TGTGCCAGCAGCACCCCCCCAGGGGCGGGTGGCTCCTACGAGCAGTACTTC. It is translated as CASSTPPGAGGSYEQYF.